These T cell receptor beta chains were read from a single sample in a study of T cell responses to AZD1222 COVID-19 vaccine. TCRdb's copy holds only in-frame clones and misses some; the assay was immunoSEQ multiplex PCR. The sample shows 200,000 or so clones, 80% to 90% of them seen only once. The sequencing here drew on peripheral blood, taken on day 0 of AZD1222 vaccination. The receptors were sampled from an adult in good health. Both conserved end residues are part of each CDR3. A D gene is named only where the DNA matches it firmly. The listing skips clone size in some rows; elsewhere it reads once, few, many or a size class.

d_gene,abundance,j_gene,v_gene,CDR3nt,CDR3aa
.,.,TRBJ1-4,TRBV18,TGTGCCAGCTCACAGGGGGGAGATGAAAAACTGTTTTTT,CASSQGGDEKLFF
TRBD2,.,TRBJ2-7,TRBV11-2,TGTGCCACCTGCCGGGACTACAACTCCTACGAGCAGTACTTC,CATCRDYNSYEQYF
.,many,TRBJ2-3,TRBV19,TGTGCCAGTAGTATAGTATGGGGAGCAGATACGCAGTATTTT,CASSIVWGADTQYF
.,.,TRBJ2-4,TRBV6-1,TGTGCCAGCAGTGAAGTCGGCGGGGCTTCCAAAAACATTCAGTACTTC,CASSEVGGASKNIQYF
.,.,TRBJ2-1,TRBV28,TGTGCCAGCAGCCCCATACAGAGTCATTCAACACGGGGTGAGCAGTTCTTC,CASSPIQSHSTRGEQFF
TRBD1,.,TRBJ1-2,TRBV6-2/TRBV6-3,TGTGCCAGCAGCCGACAGGGGCTTGGCTACACCTTC,CASSRQGLGYTF
TRBD2,.,TRBJ2-7,TRBV7-2,TGTGCCAGCAGCCCGCTAGTTAGCGGGAGGGGCTCCTACGAGCAGTACTTC,CASSPLVSGRGSYEQYF
.,.,TRBJ2-3,TRBV27,TGTGCCAGCAGTTTAACGTTCGGCCGCACCACAGATACGCAGTATTTT,CASSLTFGRTTDTQYF
.,.,TRBJ1-3,TRBV11-2,TGTGCCAGCAGCGGGTACGGAAACACCATATATTTT,CASSGYGNTIYF
TRBD1,.,TRBJ2-5,TRBV27,TGTGCCAGCAGTAGACAGGGTTCAGAGACCCAGTACTTC,CASSRQGSETQYF
.,.,TRBJ1-5,TRBV7-9,TGTGCCAGCAGCTTAGACAGGTCCAATCAGCCCCAGCATTTT,CASSLDRSNQPQHF
TRBD1,few,TRBJ2-7,TRBV30,TGTGCCTGGAGCACAGGGACAGGCTCCTACGAGCAGTACTTC,CAWSTGTGSYEQYF
.,.,TRBJ2-5,TRBV7-2,TGTGCCAGCAGCTTAGGGGGCTACCAAGAGACCCAGTACTTC,CASSLGGYQETQYF
.,.,TRBJ1-6,TRBV2,TGTGCCAGCAGCAACGGTCAGCTTAATTCACCCCTCCACTTT,CASSNGQLNSPLHF
.,.,TRBJ1-5,TRBV30,TGTGCCTGGAGTAGGCATAGCAATCAGCCCCAGCATTTT,CAWSRHSNQPQHF
TRBD1,.,TRBJ1-4,TRBV30,TGTGCCTTCCTCCGGGACAGGGGAGAAAAACTGTTTTTT,CAFLRDRGEKLFF
.,few,TRBJ2-1,TRBV5-1,TGCGCCAGCAGCTTGGCCCAGGGGGGGAAGAATGAGCAGTTCTTC,CASSLAQGGKNEQFF
.,.,TRBJ2-7,TRBV4-3,TGCGCCAGCAGCCAAGAGCAGGGGATTTACGAGCAGTACTTC,CASSQEQGIYEQYF
.,.,TRBJ2-6,TRBV7-7,TGTGCTAGCAGCGCCGGAAGCTCTGGGGCCAACGTCCTGACTTTC,CASSAGSSGANVLTF
.,.,TRBJ2-7,TRBV7-2,TGTGCCAGCAGCTATGACAAGCCACTACTCCCCTACGAGCAGTACTTC,CASSYDKPLLPYEQYF
.,few,TRBJ1-5,TRBV11-2,TGTGCCAGCAGCTTATATAGCAATCAGCCCCAGCATTTT,CASSLYSNQPQHF
.,once,TRBJ1-5,TRBV2,TGTGCCAGCAGTGAAGCGAGGGTAGCCCAGCCCCAGCATTTT,CASSEARVAQPQHF
TRBD2,.,TRBJ2-3,TRBV11-3,TGTGCCAGCAGCTTGACGACTAGCGGGAGTACGCAGTATTTT,CASSLTTSGSTQYF
TRBD1,.,TRBJ1-2,TRBV7-6,TGTGCCAGCAGCAACCCGGGGACAGGAGACTATGGCTACACCTTC,CASSNPGTGDYGYTF
.,.,TRBJ2-5,TRBV5-1,TGCGCCAGCAGCTTGCGAGCGGACCAAGAGACCCAGTACTTC,CASSLRADQETQYF
TRBD2,.,TRBJ2-1,TRBV24-1,TGTGCCACCAGTGACAGAAGCGGGGATAGCTACAATGAGCAGTTCTTC,CATSDRSGDSYNEQFF
.,.,TRBJ1-1,TRBV5-1,TGCGCCAGCAGCCGAGACGGGGGCACTGAAGCTTTCTTT,CASSRDGGTEAFF